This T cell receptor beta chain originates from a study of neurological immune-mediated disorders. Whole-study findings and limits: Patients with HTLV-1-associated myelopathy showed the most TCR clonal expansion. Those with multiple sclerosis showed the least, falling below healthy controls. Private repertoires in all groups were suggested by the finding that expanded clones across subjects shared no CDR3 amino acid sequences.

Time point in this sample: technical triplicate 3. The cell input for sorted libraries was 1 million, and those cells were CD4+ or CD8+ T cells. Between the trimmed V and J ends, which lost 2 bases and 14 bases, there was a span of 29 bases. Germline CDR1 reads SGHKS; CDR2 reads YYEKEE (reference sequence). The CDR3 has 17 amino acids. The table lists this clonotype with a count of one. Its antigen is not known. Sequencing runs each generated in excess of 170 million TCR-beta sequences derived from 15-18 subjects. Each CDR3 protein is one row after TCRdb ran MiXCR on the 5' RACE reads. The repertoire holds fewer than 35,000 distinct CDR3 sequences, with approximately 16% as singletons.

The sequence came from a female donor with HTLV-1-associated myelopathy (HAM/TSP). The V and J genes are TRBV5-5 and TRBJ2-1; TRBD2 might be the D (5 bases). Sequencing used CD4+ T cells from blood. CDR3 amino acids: CASSLAACTTMTQVEFF. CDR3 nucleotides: TGTGCCAGCAGCTTAGCGGCCTGTACAACTATGACGCAGGTGGAGTTCTTC.